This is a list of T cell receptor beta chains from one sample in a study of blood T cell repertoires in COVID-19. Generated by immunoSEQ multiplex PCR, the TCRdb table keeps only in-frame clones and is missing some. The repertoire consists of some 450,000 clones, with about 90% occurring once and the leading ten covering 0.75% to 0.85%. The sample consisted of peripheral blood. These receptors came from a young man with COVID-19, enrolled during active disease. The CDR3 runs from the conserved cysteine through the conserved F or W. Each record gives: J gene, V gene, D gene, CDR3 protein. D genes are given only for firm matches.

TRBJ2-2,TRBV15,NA,CATSRMGGAGTGELFF
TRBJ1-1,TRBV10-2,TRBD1,CASSGSVGQNPGTEAFF
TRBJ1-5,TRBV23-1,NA,CASSPRKNQPQHF
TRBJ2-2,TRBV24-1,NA,CATSDTQIDTREESRNTGELFF
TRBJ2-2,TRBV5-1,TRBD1,CASSWDRMNTGELFF
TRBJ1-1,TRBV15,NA,CAAAQGNTEAFF
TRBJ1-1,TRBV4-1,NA,CASSLTPGNTEAFF
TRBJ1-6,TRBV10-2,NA,CASSESGDSPLHF
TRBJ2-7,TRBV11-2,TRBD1,CASSYRDRGIGEQYF
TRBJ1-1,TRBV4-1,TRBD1,CASSRTLGTGTGYSEAFF
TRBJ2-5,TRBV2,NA,CASSYQETQYF
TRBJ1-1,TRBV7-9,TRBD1,CASSSRQGRTIEAFF
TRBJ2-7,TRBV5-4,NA,CASSLSDQAAPEGYEQYF
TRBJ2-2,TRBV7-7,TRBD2,CASSRYRTSSNTGELFF
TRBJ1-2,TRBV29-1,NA,CSVPTPTGQWDGYTF